This TCR beta chain was documented in a study of regulatory T cells in long-lasting Graves disease. Study-wide background: For a period under 3 months, newly diagnosed Graves' patients had taken antithyroid drugs.

Relying on iRepertoire HTBI primers and Arm-PCR of CDR3 regions, the team built TCR beta libraries. TCRdb itself ran the multiplex PCR reads through MiXCR, one entry per CDR3 protein. Among 580,000 or so distinct CDR3 sequences listed, more than 15% were seen once. In germline, CDR1 is SEHNR, CDR2 FQNEAQ (reference sequence). The germline V and J ends were trimmed by 5 bases and 1 base, with 14 bases remaining between them. This CDR3 spans 15 amino acids. Time point given: newly diagnosed GD, antithyroid drugs for less than 3 months. Scientists built the TCR library using RNA that was extracted from PBMCs. The data also belong to a second study, concerning T cells in Graves' hyperthyroidism and ophthalmopathy. As that study records: HTBI primers were used for first-round RT-PCR of the TCR CDR3.

Sequenced material: peripheral blood mononuclear cells (PBMCs), taken at new diagnosis, from a patient treated with antithyroid drugs. J is TRBJ1-1 and V is TRBV7-9; D gene ambiguous. The TCR comes from a man aged 18 to 29 with Graves disease. The CDR3 bases are TGTGCCAGCAGCAAAGGGTCCAATAAGAACACTGAAGCTTTCTTT. Protein sequence: CASSKGSNKNTEAFF.